The 7 T cell receptor beta chains below come from one sample, sequenced in a study of T cell changes during pregnancy in multiple sclerosis. Method: immunoSEQ multiplex PCR; TCRdb's copy keeps in-frame clones and lacks some. The sample yields around 36,000 clones, 90% to 95% seen once. The input for sequencing was CD8+ T cells from peripheral blood mononuclear cells, taken before pregnancy. All receptors derive from a female donor with multiple sclerosis, enrolled in a pregnancy study.

The J gene is TRBJ2-3, the V gene TRBV27; 7 bases align to TRBD2. V was clipped by 2 bases and J by 4 bases; unmatched bases: 6. Germline V gene sequence: CDR1 MNHEY, CDR2 SMNVEV (reference sequence). This CDR3 region has 15 residues. This chain's CDR3 is CASSLVGGSADTQYF. CDR3 bases: TGTGCCAGCAGTTTAGTGGGGGGGTCCGCAGATACGCAGTATTTT.

V gene TRBV7-6 combines with J gene TRBJ2-7; maybe TRBD1 (5 bases). V lost 5 bases, J lost 3 bases, and 17 bases lay in between. The CDR3 has 15 residues. Germline V CDR1 and CDR2: SGHVS, FNYEAQ. In DNA form, the CDR3 reads TGTGCCAGCAGCCTATTGCAGGGTGGCGGCTACGAGCAGTACTTC. This sequence encodes CASSLLQGGGYEQYF.

The chain combines TRBV11-1 with TRBJ1-1; unclear D gene. Per the germline V gene, CDR1 is SGHAT and CDR2 is FQDESV (reference sequence). The CDR3 has 14 residues. Trimming shortened V by 1 base and J by 2 bases, and 8 bases separated the two germline ends. DNA of the CDR3: TGTGCCAGCAGCTTAGAACTAGGTAACACTGAAGCTTTCTTT. Its translation is CASSLELGNTEAFF.

The V and J genes are TRBV19 and TRBJ2-1; unclear D gene. Trimming took 0 bases from V and 8 from J, leaving 11 bases between them. This CDR3 comprises 14 residues. Germline CDR1 reads LNHDA; CDR2 reads SQIVND (reference sequence). CDR3 DNA sequence: TGTGCCAGTAGTATAGATCTTAGCATGGATGAGCAGTTCTTC. Translating gives CASSIDLSMDEQFF.

The chain is built from TRBV7-9 and TRBJ2-3, with D possibly being TRBD2 (5 bases). CDR1 is SEHNR, CDR2 FQNEAQ, per germline (reference sequence). The V end was cut by 3 bases, the J end by 4 bases, with 5 bases between. CDR3 length: 12 amino acids. CDR3 loop: CASSLEADTQYF. CDR3 bases: TGTGCCAGCAGCTTGGAGGCAGATACGCAGTATTTT.

This CDR3 reads CASSSPGEFEQYF. Here the CDR3 DNA reads TGTGCCAGCAGCTCCCCGGGAGAATTCGAGCAGTACTTC. The genes are TRBV7-8 and TRBJ2-7; D is perhaps TRBD2 (6 bases). This CDR3 is 13 amino acids long. V lost 4 bases and J 6 bases, leaving 13 bases between the germline ends. Germline V CDR1 and CDR2: SGHVS, FQNEAQ.

The rearrangement joins TRBV9 to TRBJ2-5, with TRBD2 identical over 10 bases. The CDR3 has 16 amino acids. Trimming took 0 bases from V and 1 from J; bases not matched to a gene: 3. Germline V gene lookup returns CDR1 SGDLS and CDR2 YYNGEE. CDR3 residues: CASSVGTSGTQETQYF. The CDR3 DNA is TGTGCCAGCAGCGTAGGGACTAGCGGCACCCAAGAGACCCAGTACTTC.